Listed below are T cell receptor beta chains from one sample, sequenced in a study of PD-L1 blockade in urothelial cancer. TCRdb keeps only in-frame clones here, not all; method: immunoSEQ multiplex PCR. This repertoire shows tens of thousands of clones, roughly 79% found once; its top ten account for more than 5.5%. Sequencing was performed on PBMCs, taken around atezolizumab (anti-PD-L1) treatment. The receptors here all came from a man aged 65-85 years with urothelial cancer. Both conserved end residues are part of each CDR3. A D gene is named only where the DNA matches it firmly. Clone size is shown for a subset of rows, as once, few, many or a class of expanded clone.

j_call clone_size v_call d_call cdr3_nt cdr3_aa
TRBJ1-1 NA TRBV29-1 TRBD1 TGCAGCGTTGAAGAGACAGGGGTGGACACTGAAGCTTTCTTT CSVEETGVDTEAFF
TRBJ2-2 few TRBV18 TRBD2 TGTGCCAGCTCACTTAAGACTAGCGGGAACACCGGGGAGCTGTTTTTT CASSLKTSGNTGELFF
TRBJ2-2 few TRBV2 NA TGTGCCAGCAGCAAACAGGGTACCGGGGAGCTGTTTTTT CASSKQGTGELFF
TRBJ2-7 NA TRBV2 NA TGTGCCAGCAGTGTACAGCGGAGGGACGAGCAGTACTTC CASSVQRRDEQYF
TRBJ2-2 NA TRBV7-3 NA TGTGCCAGCAGCTGGACGGGAGCCGACGGGGAGCTGTTTTTT CASSWTGADGELFF
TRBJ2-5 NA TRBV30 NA TGTGCCTGGAGTGTAGGTTCACATGCAGGGATAGAGACCCAGTACTTC CAWSVGSHAGIETQYF
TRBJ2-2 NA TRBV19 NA TGTGCCAGTAGTATAGACCACGGGACCGGGGAGCTGTTTTTT CASSIDHGTGELFF
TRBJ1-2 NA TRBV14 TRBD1 TGTGCCAGCAGCCATTCCGCACAGGGGCGCTATGGCTACACCTTC CASSHSAQGRYGYTF
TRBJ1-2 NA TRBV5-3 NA TGTGCCAGAAGCTTGGGAGCTACCGGGGGCTACACCTTC CARSLGATGGYTF
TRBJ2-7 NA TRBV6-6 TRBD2 TGTGCCAGCAGTTCGACGGGAGGAGAATACGAGCAGTACTTC CASSSTGGEYEQYF
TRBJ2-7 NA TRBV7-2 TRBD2 TGTGCCAGCAGCTTAGCAATAGCGGGAGGGTCTCTCGAGCAGTACTTC CASSLAIAGGSLEQYF
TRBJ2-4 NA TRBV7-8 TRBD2 TGTGCCAGCAGCTTAGTGGGGGGGGGTGGAAACATTCAGTACTTC CASSLVGGGGNIQYF
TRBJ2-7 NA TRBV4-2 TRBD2 TGTGCCAGCAGCCAAGCCCACGCGGGGGAGGCCTACGAGCAGTACTTC CASSQAHAGEAYEQYF
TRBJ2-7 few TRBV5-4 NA TGTGCCAGCAGCGTAGGGACTCCAAGCTCCTACGAGCAGTACTTC CASSVGTPSSYEQYF
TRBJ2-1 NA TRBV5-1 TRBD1 TGCGCCAGCAGCTGGGGACAGGAGAGCTCCTACAATGAGCAGTTCTTC CASSWGQESSYNEQFF
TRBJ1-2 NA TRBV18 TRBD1 TGTGCCAGCACTGACCGAGGGGGCGCAAACTATGGCTACACCTTC CASTDRGGANYGYTF
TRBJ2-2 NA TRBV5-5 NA TGTGCCAGCAGCCGTGGGCGGGGGAACACCGGGGAGCTGTTTTTT CASSRGRGNTGELFF
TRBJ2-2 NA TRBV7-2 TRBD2 TGTGCCAGCAGCCCCGGGAGCGGGAGCACCGGGGAGCTGTTTTTT CASSPGSGSTGELFF
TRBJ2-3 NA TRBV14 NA TGTGCCAGCAGTCAGGGGCAGCGCACAGATACGCAGTATTTT CASSQGQRTDTQYF
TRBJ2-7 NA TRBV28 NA TGTGCCAGCAGTTCCCTCAGGTCGGGGGTCTACGAGCAGTACTTC CASSSLRSGVYEQYF